This paragraph covers one T cell receptor (beta chain) sequence. Its target is unknown. This sample stems from a study of T cell repertoires in cytomegalovirus infection. As for the study in general: Use of recently identified HLA-C-restricted and well-studied HLA-B-restricted CMV epitopes was part of the study. Public TCR beta signatures marked donors with CMV infection and the matching HLA. Study-level findings and limits: CMV-specific TCR beta clonotypes restricted by HLA-C dominated the ex vivo response.

Germline-derived CDR1 and CDR2 are KGHDR and SFDVKD. The CDR3 runs to 14 residues. Trimming cost V 12 bases and J 2 bases, with 17 bases left between them. TCRdb itself ran the reads through MiXCR, one entry per CDR3 protein. The data contain 80,000 or so distinct CDR3 sequences, 24% of them singletons. V usage is TRBV24-1 and J usage is TRBJ2-3; D is undetermined. The material was CD8+ T cells from cultured PBMCs, obtained from culture after CMV antigen stimulation. The source of this sequence is a human donor in good health (CMV status not recorded). Some clones in this sample may be carry-over from other donors' samples. The CDR3 is CAAKDGLTTDTQYF. The CDR3 DNA follows: TGTGCCGCTAAGGACGGCCTGACCACAGATACGCAGTATTTT.